This T cell receptor beta chain stems from a study of spatial heterogeneity in lung cancer. Study-wide background: Around 24 months after resection was the median timing of the follow-up PBMC samples, which were sequenced when available.

Time point noted: blood at routine non-recurrence follow-up after resection. This clonotype has ten or more counts. The CDR3 has 16 residues. Trimming took 6 bases from V and 2 from J; bases not matched to a gene: 6. TCRdb called the 5' RACE reads again in MiXCR, with one record for every CDR3 protein. The sample carries some 30,000 distinct CDR3 sequences, 5% to 5.5% recorded once. The sample here was PBMCs, taken at follow-up. The source of this sequence is a female donor with early-stage non-small cell lung cancer. The J gene is TRBJ2-3, the V gene TRBV12-3 or TRBV12-4; 12 bases line up with TRBD2. The CDR3 DNA sequence: TGTGCCAGCAGCCAGACTAGCGGGAGTCACACAGATACGCAGTATTTT. This encodes CASSQTSGSHTDTQYF.